The clone carrying this T cell receptor (beta chain) was counted ten times or more. This sample was taken from a study of T cells in Graves' hyperthyroidism and ophthalmopathy. This CDR3 is built from 19 residues. Germline loops: CDR1 MNHEY, CDR2 SMNVEV (reference sequence). V gave up 5 bases and J gave up 3 bases; unmatched junction bases: 13. What was amplified from RNA transcripts were TCR beta CDR3 regions. Initially, a first-round RT-PCR of the TCR CDR3 employed the HTBI primer set. TCRdb re-analysed the multiplex PCR reads in MiXCR, keeping a single row per CDR3 protein. The sample holds over 300,000 distinct CDR3 sequences, about 14% seen once.

This sequence originates from an older woman with Graves' hyperthyroidism. The sequenced sample consisted of blood. This chain uses TRBV27 with TRBJ2-2, with 12 bases matching TRBD2. CDR3 nucleotide sequence: TGTGCCAGCAGTCCCCCGGCTAGCGGGAGGGCCGATTACACCGGGGAGCTGTTTTTT. It translates to CASSPPASGRADYTGELFF.